These 11 T cell receptor beta chains were all obtained from the same sample, sequenced in a study of cytomegalovirus exposure and HLA in healthy donors. Primers included in the PCR were 60 Vbeta and 13 Jbeta primers. The table came from immunoSEQ multiplex PCR; TCRdb's copy has only in-frame clones and leaves some out. Altogether over 100,000 clones are present, 70% to 85% being singletons, with the ten largest covering roughly 1.5%. Source material: PBMCs. Receptors were obtained from a female donor in good health and CMV-seronegative.

This chain joins TRBV28 and TRBJ1-5, with TRBD1 matching 9 bases. Per germline, CDR1 MDHEN and CDR2 SYDVKM. V dropped 3 bases and J dropped 7; count of bases not matched to a gene: 10. This CDR3 is 16 amino acids long. As DNA, the CDR3 is TGTGCCAGCAGTTTGCGGACAGGGGCCTCCGGGCAGCCCCAGCATTTT. Its protein is CASSLRTGASGQPQHF.

This chain uses TRBV5-1 with TRBJ2-7; TRBD1 matches at 9 bases. Germline CDR1 and CDR2: SGHRS and YFSETQ. The CDR3 length is 14 residues. With 4 bases clipped from V and 0 bases from J, the junction kept 2 bases outside the gene matches. Here the CDR3 DNA reads TGCGCCAGCAGCCCGACAGGGGGCTCCTACGAGCAGTACTTC. The encoded protein is CASSPTGGSYEQYF.

This clone was detected only once. The chain joins TRBV9 to TRBJ2-3; possible D gene TRBD2, 6 bases. The CDR3 is 15 amino acids. Trimming took off 3 bases at V and 0 bases at J, with 11 bases between the two ends. Germline V lookup: CDR1 SGDLS, CDR2 YYNGEE. The CDR3 protein is CASSAFAGSTDTQYF. CDR3 bases: TGTGCCAGCAGCGCCTTTGCGGGGAGCACAGATACGCAGTATTTT.

The chain employs TRBV19 and TRBJ1-1, with D tentatively TRBD1 (5 bases). Germline V CDR1 and CDR2: LNHDA, SQIVND (reference sequence). The V gene lost 3 bases and the J gene lost 6 bases, with 20 bases spanning the gap. The CDR3 has 16 amino acids. CDR3 nucleotides: TGTGCCAGTAGTATCAGACCAGGGATAGGAGTTGCTGAAGCTTTCTTT. This translates into CASSIRPGIGVAEAFF.

This chain uses TRBV29-1 with TRBJ2-4; D may be TRBD1 (5 bases). V was shortened by 7 bases and J by 8 bases, with 15 bases between the two germline ends. This CDR3 comprises 12 residues. Germline values: CDR1 SQVTM, CDR2 ANQGSEA. The CDR3, as DNA: TGCAGCGCCGGACATGGGTTGGACATTCAGTACTTC. Protein product: CSAGHGLDIQYF.

This chain joins TRBV5-4 and TRBJ2-7; possibly TRBD1 for D (5 bases). The V end lost 2 bases, the J end lost 2 bases, and 11 bases lay between the germline ends. Germline loops: CDR1 SGHNT, CDR2 YYREEE (reference sequence). CDR3 size: 14 residues. The CDR3 region has the DNA TGTGCCAGCAGCTTTGGGGCTTCTGCCTACGAGCAGTACTTC. This translates into CASSFGASAYEQYF. Using reference TRBV5-4 and TRBJ2-7 for the parts outside the CDR3, the full variable domain is ETGVTQSPTHLIKTRGQQVTLRCSSQSGHNTVSWYQQALGQGPQFIFQYYREEENGRGNFPPRFSGLQFPNYSSELNVNALELDDSALYLCASSFGASAYEQYFGPGTRLTVT.

The rearrangement links TRBV5-1 to TRBJ2-1; TRBD1 aligns across 10 bases. The CDR3 runs 16 residues. Germline lookup yields CDR1 SGHRS and CDR2 YFSETQ. V gave up 0 bases and J gave up 3 bases; unmatched junction bases: 3. Written as DNA, the CDR3 is TGCGCCAGCAGCTTGGGGACAGGGGGTAACTACAATGAGCAGTTCTTC. This sequence encodes CASSLGTGGNYNEQFF.

This sequence joins TRBV4-1 and TRBJ2-7, with TRBD1 matching 10 bases. Germline CDR1 reads MGHRA; CDR2 reads YSYEKL. V was clipped by 6 bases and J by 0 bases; unmatched bases: 2. This CDR3 contains 14 residues. CDR3 region: CASRGQGHSYEQYF. CDR3 DNA sequence: TGCGCCAGCAGGGGACAGGGGCACTCCTACGAGCAGTACTTC.

The rearrangement links TRBV18 to TRBJ2-6, with 9 bases that match TRBD1. The V and J ends lost 2 bases and 2 bases, in that order; junction bases with no gene match: 7. The CDR3 has 18 amino acids. Germline V gene data show CDR1 as KGHSH and CDR2 as LQKENI. CDR3 region: CASSPGTGPSTGANVLTF. The CDR3 DNA follows: TGTGCCAGCTCACCAGGGACAGGGCCCTCCACTGGGGCCAACGTCCTGACTTTC.

The V call is TRBV11-2, the J call TRBJ2-5; D is perhaps TRBD2 (6 bases). The V gene lost 8 bases and the J gene lost 7 bases, with 11 bases spanning the gap. The CDR3 is made up of 11 amino acids. Germline V gene data show CDR1 as SGHAT and CDR2 as FQNNGV. The CDR3 protein is CASYGGGTQYF. The CDR3 DNA reads as TGTGCCAGCTACGGGGGTGGGACCCAGTACTTC. Supplemented by reference TRBV11-2 and TRBJ2-5, the full variable domain reads EAGVAQSPRYKIIEKRQSVAFWCNPISGHATLYWYQQILGQGPKLLIQFQNNGVVDDSQLPKDRFSAERLKGVDSTLKIQPAKLEDSAVYLCASYGGGTQYFGPGTRLLVL.

The chain combines TRBV18 with TRBJ2-7; 7 nucleotides match TRBD2. Germline CDR1 and CDR2: KGHSH and LQKENI. The CDR3 is 14 residues long. The trim removed 5 bases at V and 2 bases at J, leaving 6 bases unmatched. The CDR3 is CASSAPGLPYEQYF. As DNA, the CDR3 is TGTGCCAGCTCAGCTCCGGGACTACCCTACGAGCAGTACTTC.